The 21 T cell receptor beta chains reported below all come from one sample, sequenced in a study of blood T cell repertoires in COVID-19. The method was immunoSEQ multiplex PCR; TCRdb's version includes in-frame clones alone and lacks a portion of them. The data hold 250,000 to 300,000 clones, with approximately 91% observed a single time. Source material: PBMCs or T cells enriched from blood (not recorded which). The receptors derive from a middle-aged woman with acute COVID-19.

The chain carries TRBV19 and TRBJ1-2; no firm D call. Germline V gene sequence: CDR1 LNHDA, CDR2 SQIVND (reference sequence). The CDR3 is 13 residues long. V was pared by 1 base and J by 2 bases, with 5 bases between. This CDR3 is CASSIAENYGYTF. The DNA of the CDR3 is TGTGCCAGTAGTATAGCAGAAAACTATGGCTACACCTTC.

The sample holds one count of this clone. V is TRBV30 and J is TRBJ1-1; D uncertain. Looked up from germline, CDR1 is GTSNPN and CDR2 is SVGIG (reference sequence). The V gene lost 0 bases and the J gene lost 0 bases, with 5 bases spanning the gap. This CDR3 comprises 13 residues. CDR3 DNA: TGTGCCTGGAGTGTAAATATGAACACTGAAGCTTTCTTT. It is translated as CAWSVNMNTEAFF. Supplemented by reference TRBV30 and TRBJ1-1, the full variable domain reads SQTIHQWPATLVQPVGSPLSLECTVEGTSNPNLYWYRQAAGRGLQLLFYSVGIGQISSEVPQNLSASRPQDRQFILSSKKLLLSDSGFYLCAWSVNMNTEAFFGQGTRLTVV.

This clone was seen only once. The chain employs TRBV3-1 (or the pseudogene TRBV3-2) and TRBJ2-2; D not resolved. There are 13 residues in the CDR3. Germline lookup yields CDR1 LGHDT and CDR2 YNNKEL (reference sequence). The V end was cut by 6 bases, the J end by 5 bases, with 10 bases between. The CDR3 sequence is CASRRQVTGELFF. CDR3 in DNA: TGTGCCAGCAGACGACAAGTAACCGGGGAGCTGTTTTTT.

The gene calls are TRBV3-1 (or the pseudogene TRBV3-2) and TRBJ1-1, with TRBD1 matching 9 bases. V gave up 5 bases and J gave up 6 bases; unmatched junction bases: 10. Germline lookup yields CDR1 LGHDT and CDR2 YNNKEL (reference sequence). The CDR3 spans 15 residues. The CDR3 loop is CASSANTGGVSEAFF. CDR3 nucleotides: TGTGCCAGCAGCGCTAATACAGGGGGCGTCTCTGAAGCTTTCTTT.

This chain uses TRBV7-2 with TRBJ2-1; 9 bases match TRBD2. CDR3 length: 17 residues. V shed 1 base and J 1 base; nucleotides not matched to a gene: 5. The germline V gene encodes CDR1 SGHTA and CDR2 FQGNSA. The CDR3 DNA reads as TGTGCCAGCAGCTTAGAAGGGACTAGCTTTTCCTACAATGAGCAGTTCTTC. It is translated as CASSLEGTSFSYNEQFF.

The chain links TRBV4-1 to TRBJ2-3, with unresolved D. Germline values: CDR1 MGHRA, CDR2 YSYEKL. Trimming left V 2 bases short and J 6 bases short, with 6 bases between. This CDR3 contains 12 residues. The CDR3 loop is CASSQIMDTQYF. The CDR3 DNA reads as TGCGCCAGCAGCCAAATTATGGATACGCAGTATTTT.

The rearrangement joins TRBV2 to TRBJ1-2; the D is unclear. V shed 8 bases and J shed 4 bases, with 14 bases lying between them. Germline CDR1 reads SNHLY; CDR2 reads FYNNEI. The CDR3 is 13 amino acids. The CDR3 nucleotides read TGTGCCAGCGGAGGCCAGTCAAGCTATGGCTACACCTTC. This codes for CASGGQSSYGYTF.

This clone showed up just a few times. CDR3 in amino acids: CASTPSGSYGYTF. CDR3 coding DNA: TGTGCCAGCACTCCCTCCGGGTCCTATGGCTACACCTTC. The chain couples TRBV12-3 or TRBV12-4 to TRBJ1-2; D remains ambiguous. The CDR3 is 13 amino acids. Trimming removed 7 bases at V and 4 bases at J, with 13 bases between.

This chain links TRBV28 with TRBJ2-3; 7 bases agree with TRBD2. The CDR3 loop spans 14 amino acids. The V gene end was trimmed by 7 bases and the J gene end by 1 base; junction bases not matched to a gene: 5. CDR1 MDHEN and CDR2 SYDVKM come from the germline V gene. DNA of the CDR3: TGTGCCAGCAATCCCGCGGGGGGCACAGATACGCAGTATTTT. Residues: CASNPAGGTDTQYF.

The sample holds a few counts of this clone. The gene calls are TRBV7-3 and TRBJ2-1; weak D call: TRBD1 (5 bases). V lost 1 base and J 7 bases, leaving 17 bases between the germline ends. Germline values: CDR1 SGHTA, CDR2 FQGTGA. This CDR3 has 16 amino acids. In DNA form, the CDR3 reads TGTGCCAGCAGCTTAATCTCTACAGGACACGGGAATGAGCAGTTCTTC. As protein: CASSLISTGHGNEQFF.

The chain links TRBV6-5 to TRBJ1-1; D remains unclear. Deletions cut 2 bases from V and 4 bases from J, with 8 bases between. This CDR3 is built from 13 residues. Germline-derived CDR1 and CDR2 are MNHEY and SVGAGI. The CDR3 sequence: CASSYRTSTEAFF. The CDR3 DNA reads TGTGCCAGCAGTTACCGAACAAGCACTGAAGCTTTCTTT.

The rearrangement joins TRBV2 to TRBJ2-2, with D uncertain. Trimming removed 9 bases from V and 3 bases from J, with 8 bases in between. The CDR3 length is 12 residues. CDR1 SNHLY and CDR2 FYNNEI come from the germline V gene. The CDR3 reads CASHAYTGELFF. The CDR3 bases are TGTGCCAGTCACGCGTACACCGGGGAGCTGTTTTTT.

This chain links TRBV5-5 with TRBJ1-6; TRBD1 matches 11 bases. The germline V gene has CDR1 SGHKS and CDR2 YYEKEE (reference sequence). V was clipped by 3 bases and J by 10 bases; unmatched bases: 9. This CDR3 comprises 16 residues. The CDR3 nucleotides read TGTGCCAGCAGCTCGGGTGGACAGGGGGCAAGGTCACCCCTCCACTTT. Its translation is CASSSGGQGARSPLHF. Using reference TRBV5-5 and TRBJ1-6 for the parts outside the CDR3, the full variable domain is DAGVTQSPTHLIKTRGQQVTLRCSPISGHKSVSWYQQVLGQGPQFIFQYYEKEERGRGNFPDRFSARQFPNYSSELNVNALLLGDSALYLCASSSGGQGARSPLHFGNGTRLTVT.

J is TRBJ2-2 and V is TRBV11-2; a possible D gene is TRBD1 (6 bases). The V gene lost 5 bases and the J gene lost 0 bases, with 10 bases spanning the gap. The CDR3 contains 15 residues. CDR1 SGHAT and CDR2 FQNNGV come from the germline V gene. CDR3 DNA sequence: TGTGCCAGCAGCCTGGACAGCACGAACACCGGGGAGCTGTTTTTT. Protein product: CASSLDSTNTGELFF. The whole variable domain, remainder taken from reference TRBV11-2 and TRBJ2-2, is EAGVAQSPRYKIIEKRQSVAFWCNPISGHATLYWYQQILGQGPKLLIQFQNNGVVDDSQLPKDRFSAERLKGVDSTLKIQPAKLEDSAVYLCASSLDSTNTGELFFGEGSRLTVL.

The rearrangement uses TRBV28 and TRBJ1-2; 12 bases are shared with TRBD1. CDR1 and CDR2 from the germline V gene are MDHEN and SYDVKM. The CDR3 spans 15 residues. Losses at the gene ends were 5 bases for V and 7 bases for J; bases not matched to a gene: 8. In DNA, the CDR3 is TGTGCCAGCAGTCACCGGGACAGGGGGCGCGTTGGCTACACCTTC. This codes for CASSHRDRGRVGYTF.

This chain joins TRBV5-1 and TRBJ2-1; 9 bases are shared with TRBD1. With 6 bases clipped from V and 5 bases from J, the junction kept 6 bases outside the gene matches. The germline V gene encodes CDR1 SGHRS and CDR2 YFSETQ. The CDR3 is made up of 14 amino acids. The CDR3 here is CASIPGQGNNEQFF. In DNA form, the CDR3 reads TGCGCCAGCATTCCGGGACAGGGAAACAATGAGCAGTTCTTC.

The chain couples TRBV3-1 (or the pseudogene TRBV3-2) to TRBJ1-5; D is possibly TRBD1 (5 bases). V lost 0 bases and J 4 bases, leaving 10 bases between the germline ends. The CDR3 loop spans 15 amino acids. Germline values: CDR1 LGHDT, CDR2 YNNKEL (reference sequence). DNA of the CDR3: TGTGCCAGCAGCCAAGATGGGGCAGGGAATCAGCCCCAGCATTTT. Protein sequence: CASSQDGAGNQPQHF.

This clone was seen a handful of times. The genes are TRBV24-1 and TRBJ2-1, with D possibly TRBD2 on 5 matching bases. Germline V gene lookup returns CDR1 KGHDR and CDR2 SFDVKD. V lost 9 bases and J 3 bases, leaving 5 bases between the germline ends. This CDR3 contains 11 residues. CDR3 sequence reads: CATGSYNEQFF. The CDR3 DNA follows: TGTGCCACCGGGAGCTACAATGAGCAGTTCTTC.

CDR3 protein: CASYSGNTIYF. In DNA, the CDR3 is TGTGCCAGCTACTCTGGAAACACCATATATTTT. This sequence joins TRBV6-5 and TRBJ1-3; no firm D call. This CDR3 has 11 residues. Germline V gene sequence: CDR1 MNHEY, CDR2 SVGAGI. Trimming shortened V by 8 bases and J by 0 bases, and 2 bases separated the two germline ends.

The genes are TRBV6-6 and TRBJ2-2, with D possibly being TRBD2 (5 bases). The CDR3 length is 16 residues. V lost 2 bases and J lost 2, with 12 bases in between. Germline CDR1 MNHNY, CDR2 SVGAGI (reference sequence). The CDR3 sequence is CASSYLSGINTGELFF. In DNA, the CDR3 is TGTGCCAGCAGTTACCTTTCGGGAATTAACACCGGGGAGCTGTTTTTT.

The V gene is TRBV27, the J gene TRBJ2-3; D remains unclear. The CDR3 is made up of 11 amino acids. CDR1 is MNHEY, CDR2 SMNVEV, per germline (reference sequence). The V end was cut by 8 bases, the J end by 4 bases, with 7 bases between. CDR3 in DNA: TGTGCCAGCCGCCTAGCAGATACGCAGTATTTT. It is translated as CASRLADTQYF.